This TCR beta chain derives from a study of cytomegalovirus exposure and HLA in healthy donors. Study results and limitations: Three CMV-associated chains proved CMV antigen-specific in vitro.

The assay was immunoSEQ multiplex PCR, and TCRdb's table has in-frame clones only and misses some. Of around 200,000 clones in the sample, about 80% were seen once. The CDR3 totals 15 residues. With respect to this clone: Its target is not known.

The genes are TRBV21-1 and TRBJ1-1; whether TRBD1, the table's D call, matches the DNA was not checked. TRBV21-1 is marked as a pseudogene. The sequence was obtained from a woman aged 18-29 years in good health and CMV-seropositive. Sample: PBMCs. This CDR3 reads CASSKRGWVQIEAFF. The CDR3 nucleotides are TGTGCCAGCAGCAAAAGGGGGTGGGTCCAGATTGAAGCTTTCTTT.